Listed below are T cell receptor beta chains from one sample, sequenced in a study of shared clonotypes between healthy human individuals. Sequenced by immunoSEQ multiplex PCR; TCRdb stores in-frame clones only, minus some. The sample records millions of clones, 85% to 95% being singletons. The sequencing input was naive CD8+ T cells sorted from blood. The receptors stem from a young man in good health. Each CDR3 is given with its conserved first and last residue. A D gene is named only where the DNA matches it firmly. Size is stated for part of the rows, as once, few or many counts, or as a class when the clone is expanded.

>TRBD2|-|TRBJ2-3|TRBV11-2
TGTGCCAGCAGCCTTTGGGGTGGCGGGGGGCCCACAGATACGCAGTATTTT
CASSLWGGGGPTDTQYF
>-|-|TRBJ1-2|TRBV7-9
TGTGCCAGCAGCTTAGCTCCAGCTAACTATGGCTACACCTTC
CASSLAPANYGYTF
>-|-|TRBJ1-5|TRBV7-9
TGTGCCAGCAGCTTAGGTGGGGAGGCCCAGCATTTT
CASSLGGEAQHF
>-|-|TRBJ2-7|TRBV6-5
TGTGCCAGCAGTTACTCGTTAGGGGGCGAGCAGTACTTC
CASSYSLGGEQYF
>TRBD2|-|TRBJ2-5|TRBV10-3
TGTGCCATCAGTGGGGAACTAGCGGCAGCGGAGACCCAGTACTTC
CAISGELAAAETQYF
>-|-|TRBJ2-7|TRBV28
TGTGCCAGCAGTTTAGGCCTCGGTCAGAGCTCCTACGAGCAGTACTTC
CASSLGLGQSSYEQYF
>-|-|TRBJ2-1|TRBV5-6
TGTGCCAGCACCCTCGGGATATCCTACAATGAGCAGTTCTTC
CASTLGISYNEQFF
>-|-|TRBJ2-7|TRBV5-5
TGTGCCAGCAGCTTAGGGAAGAGTAGGCTTTGGTACGAGCAGTACTTC
CASSLGKSRLWYEQYF
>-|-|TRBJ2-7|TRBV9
TGTGCCAGCAGCCCCCTCTCGGCAGGGCTCGAGCAGTACTTC
CASSPLSAGLEQYF
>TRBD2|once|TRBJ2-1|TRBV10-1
TGCGCCAGCAGTAGGACTAGCGGGAATAGTGAGCAGTTCTTC
CASSRTSGNSEQFF
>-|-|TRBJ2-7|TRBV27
TGTGCCAGCAGTACAGGGTTGAGGACCTACGAGCAGTACTTC
CASSTGLRTYEQYF
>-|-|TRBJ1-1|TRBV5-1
TGCGCCAGCAGCTTGCGGGGCACGAACACTGAAGCTTTCTTT
CASSLRGTNTEAFF
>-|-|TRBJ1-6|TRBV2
TGTGCCAGCAGTCCCTGGAGTACCCTCTCCTATAATTCACCCCTCCACTTT
CASSPWSTLSYNSPLHF
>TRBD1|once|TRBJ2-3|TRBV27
TGTGCCAGCAGTCAGGGGGCAGGGGGCACAGATACGCAGTATTTT
CASSQGAGGTDTQYF
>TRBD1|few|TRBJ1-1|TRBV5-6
TGTGCCAGCAGCCCGCGACAGGGGGCGGGGAACACTGAAGCTTTCTTT
CASSPRQGAGNTEAFF
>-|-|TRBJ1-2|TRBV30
TGTGCCTGGAATGAGCCCGGCGGGGGCTATGGCTACACCTTC
CAWNEPGGGYGYTF
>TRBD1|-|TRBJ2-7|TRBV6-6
TGTGCCAGCAGTTACACGGGACAGCCCTACGAGCAGTACTTC
CASSYTGQPYEQYF
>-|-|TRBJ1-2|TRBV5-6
TGTGCCAGCAGCTCGGGGGTGGAGGGAAACTATGGCTACACCTTC
CASSSGVEGNYGYTF
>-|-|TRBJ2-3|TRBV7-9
TGTGCCAGCAGCTCGCATCTGGGAGGGGGGATCACAGATACGCAGTATTTT
CASSSHLGGGITDTQYF
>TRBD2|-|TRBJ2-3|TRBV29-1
TGCAGCGTTGAAGATCTAAGGGCGGGAGGGACAGATACGCAGTATTTT
CSVEDLRAGGTDTQYF
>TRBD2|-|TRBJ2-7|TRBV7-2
TGTGCCAGCAGCCTAAGACTAGCGGGGACCTACGAGCAGTACTTC
CASSLRLAGTYEQYF
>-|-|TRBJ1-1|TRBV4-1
TGCGCCAGCAGCCAATGGGCAGGAGAAGCTTTCTTT
CASSQWAGEAFF
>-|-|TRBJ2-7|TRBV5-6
TGTGCCAGCAGCACACGGTCCTACGAGCAGTACTTC
CASSTRSYEQYF
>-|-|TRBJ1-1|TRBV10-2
TGCGCCAGCAGCGTGTCGGCTTTTGGATTTGAAGCTTTCTTT
CASSVSAFGFEAFF
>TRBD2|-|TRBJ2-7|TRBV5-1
TGCGCCAGCAGGGCCGGGACTAGCGGCTACGAGCAGTACTTC
CASRAGTSGYEQYF
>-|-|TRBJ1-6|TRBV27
TGTGCCAGCAGTTTATCGAGTCAGGGGTATAATTCACCCCTCCACTTT
CASSLSSQGYNSPLHF
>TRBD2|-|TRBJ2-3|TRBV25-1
TGTGCCAGCAGTGATGGGACTAGCGGAATCACAGATACGCAGTATTTT
CASSDGTSGITDTQYF
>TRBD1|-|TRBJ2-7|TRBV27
TGTGCCAGCAGTTCGGACAGGGAAGTCTCCTACGAGCAGTACTTC
CASSSDREVSYEQYF
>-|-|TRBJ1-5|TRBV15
TGTGCCACCAGCAGGGACGACAGCTCTGGCAATCAGCCCCAGCATTTT
CATSRDDSSGNQPQHF
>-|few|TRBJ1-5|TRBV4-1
TGCGCCAGCAGCCAAGACGGGAGGGTCGGTCAGCCCCAGCATTTT
CASSQDGRVGQPQHF
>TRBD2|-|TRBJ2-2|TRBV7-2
TGTGCCAGCAGCGACTATCTTGGACTAGCGGGGGACACCGGGGAGCTGTTTTTT
CASSDYLGLAGDTGELFF
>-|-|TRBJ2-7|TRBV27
TGTGCCAGCCAGCTCGTCGGAGGCGCCTACGAGCAGTACTTC
CASQLVGGAYEQYF
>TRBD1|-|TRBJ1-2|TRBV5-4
TGTGCCAGCAGCTTGGAACAGGGGGCCCACTATGGCTACACCTTC
CASSLEQGAHYGYTF
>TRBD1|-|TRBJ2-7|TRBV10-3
TGTGCCACCAGACAGGGCTCCTACGAGCAGTACTTC
CATRQGSYEQYF
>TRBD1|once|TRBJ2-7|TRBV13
TGTGCCAGCAGCCCCCCGGGACAGTCTTACGAGCAGTACTTC
CASSPPGQSYEQYF
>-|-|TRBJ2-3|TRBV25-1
TGTGCCAGCAGTGATTTTGGAGATACGCAGTATTTT
CASSDFGDTQYF
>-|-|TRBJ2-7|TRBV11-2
TGTGCCAGCAGCCCCTCCGAGGGGCTAGGACCTGACGAGCAGTACTTC
CASSPSEGLGPDEQYF
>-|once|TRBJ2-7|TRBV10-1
TGCGCCAGCAGTGCAGACAGGCACGAGCAGTACTTC
CASSADRHEQYF
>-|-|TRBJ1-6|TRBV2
TGTGCCAGCAGTGGATTAAACTCTTCACCCCTCCACTTT
CASSGLNSSPLHF
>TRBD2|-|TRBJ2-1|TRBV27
TGTGCCAGCAGTTTATCAGCGGGGGTACCCAATGAGCAGTTCTTC
CASSLSAGVPNEQFF
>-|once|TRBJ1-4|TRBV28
TGTGCCAGCTACGGGCAGGGAGGTGAAAAACTGTTTTTT
CASYGQGGEKLFF
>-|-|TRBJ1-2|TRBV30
TGTGCCTGGATCGGTACAGGGAACTATGGCTACACCTTC
CAWIGTGNYGYTF
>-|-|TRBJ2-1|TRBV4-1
TGCGCCAGCAGCCAACTTCTCGACCACTACAATGAGCAGTTCTTC
CASSQLLDHYNEQFF
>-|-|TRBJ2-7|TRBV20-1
TGCAGTCCCGGCGGGCAGTACTTC
CSPGGQYF
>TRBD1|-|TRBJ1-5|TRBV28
TGTGCCAGCATGTCCGACAGGGGCAATCAGCCCCAGCATTTT
CASMSDRGNQPQHF
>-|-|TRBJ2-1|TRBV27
TGTGCCAGCAGTTTATTGGGCAATGAGCAGTTCTTC
CASSLLGNEQFF
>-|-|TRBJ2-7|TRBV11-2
TGTGCCAGCAGCTTAGCGGCCAGTGACTCCTACGAGCAGTACTTC
CASSLAASDSYEQYF
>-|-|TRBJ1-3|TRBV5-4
TGTGCCAGCTTGCTTGATGGGGATGAAGACACCATATATTTT
CASLLDGDEDTIYF
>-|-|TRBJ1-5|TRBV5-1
TGCGCCAGCAGCTTGGGGGCCAATCAGCCCCAGCATTTT
CASSLGANQPQHF
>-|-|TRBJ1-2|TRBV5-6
TGTGCCAGCAGTGGGGGACCGCGGATGGGTTATGGCTACACCTTC
CASSGGPRMGYGYTF
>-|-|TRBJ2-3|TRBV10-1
TGCGCCAGCCGGGACGGAGTCACAGATACGCAGTATTTT
CASRDGVTDTQYF